These 29 T cell receptor beta chains originate from one sample sequenced in a study of shared clonotypes between healthy human individuals. Clones were sequenced by immunoSEQ multiplex PCR, and TCRdb holds only the in-frame ones, with some missing. The sample includes roughly 2,500,000 clones, over 85% of them seen just once. Sequenced: naive CD4+ T cells from PBMCs. Specified subset: CD45RA+ positively selected. The origin of the receptors is a man between 18 and 35 years old in good health. Some clones in this sample may be carry-over from other donors' samples.

This clone was detected once. The J gene is TRBJ2-5, the V gene TRBV18, with D perhaps TRBD1 (5 bases). This CDR3 is 13 amino acids long. CDR1 KGHSH and CDR2 LQKENI come from the germline V gene. V was trimmed by 4 bases and J by 4 bases, leaving 10 bases between them. CDR3 protein: CASSRGRGETQYF. CDR3 coding DNA: TGTGCCAGCTCACGCGGAAGGGGAGAGACCCAGTACTTC.

CDR3 protein: CASMKGPFTEAFF. The DNA for the CDR3 is TGTGCCAGCATGAAGGGCCCGTTCACTGAAGCTTTCTTT. The rearrangement joins TRBV28 to TRBJ1-1; D unclear. Germline V gives CDR1 MDHEN, CDR2 SYDVKM. V was clipped by 7 bases and J by 4 bases, with 13 bases between them. This CDR3 contains 13 residues.

This chain joins TRBV2 and TRBJ2-7; D gene ambiguous. This CDR3 contains 14 residues. CDR1 and CDR2 (germline): SNHLY, FYNNEI. Trimming left V 6 bases short and J 2 bases short, with 14 bases between. The CDR3 reads CASSLELAAYEQYF. The CDR3, as DNA: TGTGCCAGCAGCCTAGAGTTAGCTGCCTACGAGCAGTACTTC.

The chain is built from TRBV10-3 and TRBJ2-2; possibly TRBD2 for D (6 bases). CDR1 is ENHRY and CDR2 is SYGVKD in the germline V gene. Between the trimmed V and J ends, which lost 0 bases and 5 bases, there was a span of 13 bases. This CDR3 has 16 residues. The CDR3 is CAISESTSGRTGELFF. The CDR3 DNA sequence: TGTGCCATCAGTGAGTCGACCAGCGGGCGGACCGGGGAGCTGTTTTTT.

This clone was counted a few times. The J gene is TRBJ1-1, the V gene TRBV6-6, with D perhaps TRBD1 (5 bases). The V gene lost 10 bases and the J gene lost 0 bases, with 12 bases spanning the gap. The CDR3 covers 13 residues. The V gene's germline CDR1 is MNHNY and CDR2 SVGAGI (reference sequence). The CDR3 reads CAMRQLMNTEAFF. As DNA, the CDR3 is TGTGCCATGCGACAGCTCATGAACACTGAAGCTTTCTTT.

The CDR3: CAIGTSQETQYF. The CDR3 DNA is TGTGCCATCGGGACATCCCAAGAGACCCAGTACTTC. The chain joins TRBV6-5 to TRBJ2-5; possibly TRBD1 for D (6 bases). The CDR3 is 12 amino acids. Trimming removed 10 bases at V and 1 base at J, with 10 bases between. Germline V gives CDR1 MNHEY, CDR2 SVGAGI.

V and J are TRBV25-1 and TRBJ1-2; 10 bases agree with TRBD1. The V segment lost 6 bases and the J segment 6 bases; nucleotides outside the gene matches: 4. The CDR3 loop spans 13 amino acids. Germline assignment: CDR1 MGHDK and CDR2 SYGVNS. For the CDR3, the DNA is TGTGCCAGCAGCCGGACAGGGGGTAATGGCTACACCTTC. Its translation: CASSRTGGNGYTF.

This clone appeared a single time. DNA of the CDR3: TGTGCCAGTAGTACCGGAGGCAGGGGGCTTTTTAGGTCCGGGGCCAACGTCCTGACTTTC. Translated, it gives CASSTGGRGLFRSGANVLTF. The rearrangement links TRBV19 to TRBJ2-6, with TRBD1 identical over 8 bases. The CDR3 is 20 residues long. CDR1 is LNHDA and CDR2 is SQIVND in the germline V gene (reference sequence). J was trimmed by 4 bases and V by 4 bases; bases with no gene match: 18. The variable domain in full, with the rest retrieved from reference TRBV19 and TRBJ2-6, is DGGITQSPKYLFRKEGQNVTLSCEQNLNHDAMYWYRQDPGQGLRLIYYSQIVNDFQKGDIAEGYSVSREKKESFPLTVTSAQKNPTAFYLCASSTGGRGLFRSGANVLTFGAGSRLTVL.

The chain links TRBV11-2 to TRBJ1-1, with D uncertain. The V and J ends lost 1 base and 6 bases respectively, with 9 bases between them. In germline, CDR1 is SGHAT, CDR2 FQNNGV. This CDR3 is built from 13 residues. The CDR3 sequence: CASSLATWPEAFF. In DNA form, the CDR3 reads TGTGCCAGCAGCTTAGCCACCTGGCCTGAAGCTTTCTTT.

This clone was seen just once. V usage is TRBV6-6 and J usage is TRBJ2-2; TRBD2 matches at 10 bases. The germline V gene has CDR1 MNHNY and CDR2 SVGAGI (reference sequence). V was pared by 5 bases and J by 3 bases, with 3 bases of the junction left unmatched. The length of the CDR3 is 15 residues. The chain's CDR3 is CASSLLAGYTGELFF. CDR3 in DNA: TGTGCCAGCAGTCTACTAGCGGGATACACCGGGGAGCTGTTTTTT.

This rearrangement joins TRBV6-5 to TRBJ1-5; TRBD1 matches at 7 bases. Germline V CDR1 and CDR2: MNHEY, SVGAGI. V was clipped by 6 bases and J by 7 bases; unmatched bases: 6. This CDR3 contains 13 residues. CDR3: CASSPHRGQPQHF. DNA for the CDR3: TGTGCCAGCAGCCCCCACAGGGGACAGCCCCAGCATTTT.

The chain combines TRBV7-9 with TRBJ1-4; D gene ambiguous. The CDR3 length is 16 residues. Looked up from germline, CDR1 is SEHNR and CDR2 is FQNEAQ (reference sequence). V lost 1 base, J lost 5 bases, and 14 bases lay in between. CDR3 in DNA: TGTGCCAGCAGCTTAGAGCTGTGGCAGACCAATGAAAAACTGTTTTTT. It codes for CASSLELWQTNEKLFF.

The chain carries TRBV5-1 and TRBJ2-2, with unresolved D. V was trimmed by 0 bases and J by 6 bases, leaving 9 bases between them. Germline V gene sequence: CDR1 SGHRS, CDR2 YFSETQ. CDR3 length equals 14 residues. DNA for the CDR3: TGCGCCAGCAGCTTGGCCTATAAAGCCGGGGAGCTGTTTTTT. Amino acids: CASSLAYKAGELFF.

This clone is a singleton in its sample. J is TRBJ2-7 and V is TRBV28; D not certain. Deletions cut 1 base from V and 2 bases from J, with 9 bases between. The CDR3 consists of 14 residues. Germline CDR1 is MDHEN and CDR2 is SYDVKM. The CDR3 DNA reads as TGTGCCAGCAGTTTATCACAGTTCCCCTACGAGCAGTACTTC. Amino acid sequence: CASSLSQFPYEQYF.

This clone came up once. The rearrangement joins TRBV4-2 to TRBJ1-3; 8 nucleotides match TRBD1. This CDR3 spans 14 amino acids. With V trimmed by 4 bases and J by 9 bases, 8 bases remained unmatched. Looked up from germline, CDR1 is LGHNA and CDR2 is YNFKEQ. CDR3 DNA sequence: TGTGCCAGCAGCCCTGGACAGGGACTGGGCACCATATATTTT. Translated, it gives CASSPGQGLGTIYF.

This chain's CDR3 is CASSVLGGNEKLFF. DNA for the CDR3: TGTGCCAGCAGTGTACTCGGGGGGAATGAAAAACTGTTTTTT. The rearrangement uses TRBV28 and TRBJ1-4; possibly TRBD1 for D (5 bases). V gave up 5 bases and J gave up 5 bases, with 12 bases separating them. CDR3 length: 14 amino acids. Per the germline V gene, CDR1 is MDHEN and CDR2 is SYDVKM.

The rearrangement uses TRBV11-2 and TRBJ1-4, with no clear D. Germline CDR1 SGHAT, CDR2 FQNNGV. The CDR3 contains 16 residues. Trimming left V 0 bases short and J 9 bases short, with 17 bases between. CDR3 amino acids: CASSLDLHSSVKKLFF. For the CDR3, the DNA is TGTGCCAGCAGCTTAGATTTACATAGTTCAGTGAAAAAACTGTTTTTT.

This clone was seen once. The chain links TRBV2 to TRBJ1-6, with no clear D. This CDR3 contains 13 residues. Germline lookup yields CDR1 SNHLY and CDR2 FYNNEI. The V end was cut by 5 bases, the J end by 6 bases, with 8 bases between. The DNA of the CDR3 is TGTGCCAGCAGTTACGACACTAATTCACCCCTCCACTTT. The encoded protein is CASSYDTNSPLHF.

The chain uses TRBV19 and TRBJ1-3, with D possibly TRBD1 on 6 matching bases. V shed 6 bases and J shed 0 bases, with 18 bases lying between them. Germline V lookup: CDR1 LNHDA, CDR2 SQIVND (reference sequence). The CDR3 is 17 amino acids. The CDR3 DNA sequence: TGTGCCAGTAGGGCGAACAGGGACAAGAGCTCTGGAAACACCATATATTTT. It encodes CASRANRDKSSGNTIYF.

The chain couples TRBV7-2 to TRBJ1-2, with D unclear. The CDR3 extends over 15 amino acids. Germline loops: CDR1 SGHTA, CDR2 FQGNSA. The V gene lost 1 base and the J gene lost 2 bases, with 11 bases spanning the gap. The CDR3 DNA sequence: TGTGCCAGCAGCTTAGTGGGCTTCGGAAACTATGGCTACACCTTC. As protein: CASSLVGFGNYGYTF. The entire variable domain, with the rest obtained from reference TRBV7-2 and TRBJ1-2, is as follows: GAGVSQSPSNKVTEKGKDVELRCDPISGHTALYWYRQSLGQGLEFLIYFQGNSAPDKSGLPSDRFSAERTGGSVSTLTIQRTQQEDSAVYLCASSLVGFGNYGYTFGSGTRLTVV.

This clone was counted once. The chain employs TRBV9 and TRBJ2-7; TRBD2 aligns across 10 bases. Trimming removed 4 bases from V and 5 bases from J; junction bases left unmatched: 12. This CDR3 is 16 amino acids long. Germline V CDR1 and CDR2: SGDLS, YYNGEE. The CDR3 DNA is TGTGCCAGCAGCCCCCACGTGGCTAGCGGGAGCAACGAGCAGTACTTC. Translating it yields CASSPHVASGSNEQYF.

The chain joins TRBV5-1 to TRBJ2-1; D possibly corresponds to TRBD2 (6 bases). This CDR3 region has 15 residues. Trimming shortened V by 2 bases and J by 5 bases, and 14 bases separated the two germline ends. Germline values: CDR1 SGHRS, CDR2 YFSETQ. CDR3 sequence (DNA): TGCGCCAGCAGCTTCGGTGGGAGGTCCGACAATGAGCAGTTCTTC. As protein: CASSFGGRSDNEQFF.

The chain has TRBV6-1 and TRBJ2-5, with D perhaps TRBD2 (6 bases). The end of the DNA aligns better with TRBJ2-7, so the J call may be wrong. Germline V gene sequence: CDR1 MNHNS, CDR2 SASEGT. The CDR3 runs to 13 residues. CDR3 loop: CASQPGLDYEQYF. CDR3 bases: TGTGCCAGCCAACCGGGACTGGACTACGAGCAGTACTTC.

The table lists this clone with a count of one. The V and J genes are TRBV7-2 and TRBJ2-7; D may correspond to TRBD1 or TRBD2 (5 bases each). Trimming pared 5 bases from V and 9 bases from J, leaving 20 bases between. The CDR3 runs to 14 residues. Looked up from germline, CDR1 is SGHTA and CDR2 is FQGNSA. As DNA, the CDR3 is TGTGCCAGCAGCCCAGGGACGGTCCCCGTCGGGCAGTACTTC. Protein: CASSPGTVPVGQYF. The full variable domain, in which reference TRBV7-2 and TRBJ2-7 provide the parts outside the CDR3, is GAGVSQSPSNKVTEKGKDVELRCDPISGHTALYWYRQSLGQGLEFLIYFQGNSAPDKSGLPSDRFSAERTGGSVSTLTIQRTQQEDSAVYLCASSPGTVPVGQYFGPGTRLTVT.

The V call is TRBV5-6, the J call TRBJ2-4; D uncertain. This CDR3 has 16 amino acids. V was cut by 4 bases and J by 0 bases, with 14 bases left in between. Per the germline V gene, CDR1 is SGHDT and CDR2 is YYEEEE. CDR3 residues: CASSPDITLAKNIQYF. CDR3 in DNA: TGTGCCAGCAGCCCCGATATAACCCTAGCCAAAAACATTCAGTACTTC.

In DNA, the CDR3 is TGTGCCAGCAGCTTGACTGGAAACATTCAGTACTTC. As protein: CASSLTGNIQYF. The rearrangement uses TRBV5-6 and TRBJ2-4; unclear D gene. The CDR3 length is 12 residues. The germline V and J ends were trimmed by 1 base and 6 bases, with 5 bases remaining between them. Per germline, CDR1 SGHDT and CDR2 YYEEEE. Supplemented by reference TRBV5-6 and TRBJ2-4, the full variable domain reads DAGVTQSPTHLIKTRGQQVTLRCSPKSGHDTVSWYQQALGQGPQFIFQYYEEEERQRGNFPDRFSGHQFPNYSSELNVNALLLGDSALYLCASSLTGNIQYFGAGTRLSVL.

V and J are TRBV11-2 and TRBJ2-1; no definite D call. CDR1 is SGHAT and CDR2 is FQNNGV in the germline V gene. V gave up 5 bases and J gave up 8 bases, with 19 bases separating them. The CDR3 contains 15 residues. The chain's CDR3 is CASSPVWAASDEQFF. CDR3 nucleotide sequence: TGTGCCAGCAGCCCCGTATGGGCGGCCTCCGATGAGCAGTTCTTC. Looking up the rest from reference TRBV11-2 and TRBJ2-1 gives the full variable domain: EAGVAQSPRYKIIEKRQSVAFWCNPISGHATLYWYQQILGQGPKLLIQFQNNGVVDDSQLPKDRFSAERLKGVDSTLKIQPAKLEDSAVYLCASSPVWAASDEQFFGPGTRLTVL.

The CDR3 sequence: CASSYRGLAGVYEQYF. The CDR3 DNA is TGTGCCAGCAGTTACCGAGGACTAGCGGGAGTGTACGAGCAGTACTTC. The genes are TRBV6-5 and TRBJ2-7; TRBD2 matches 13 bases. The V segment lost 2 bases and the J segment 4 bases; nucleotides outside the gene matches: 5. This CDR3 is built from 16 residues. CDR1 MNHEY and CDR2 SVGAGI come from the germline V gene.

This chain links TRBV6-5 with TRBJ2-3, with D possibly TRBD1 on 6 matching bases. Germline-derived CDR1 and CDR2 are MNHEY and SVGAGI. This CDR3 spans 14 amino acids. Trimming left V 6 bases short and J 5 bases short, with 15 bases between. CDR3 in amino acids: CASRSQGFRDTQYF. The CDR3 bases are TGTGCCAGCAGATCACAGGGTTTTAGAGATACGCAGTATTTT.